A single sample is the source of the 16 T cell receptor delta chains below, sequenced in a study of delta chains in infants with herpesvirus infections. TCR cDNA was made from PBMC RNA with gamma- and delta-chain-specific primers. TCRdb re-called the RT-PCR reads with CATT. The table has roughly 3,200 delta-chain clones, around a third seen once. Material: peripheral blood, obtained at time point 3 of longitudinal follow-up. These receptors originate from a human donor who was a Ugandan infant, either HIV-exposed or HIV-unexposed (not recorded which).

In its sample, this clone was seen once. Possible read error: a much larger clone is one base away. Other DNA sequences within the sample encode an identical CDR3. The rearrangement links TRDV1 to TRDJ1, with 11 bases that match TRDD3. Germline values: CDR1 TSWWSYY, CDR2 QGS. The J segment lost 0 bases and the V segment lost 0 bases, leaving 27 bases of the junction unmatched. The CDR3 has 25 amino acids. The CDR3 sequence is CALGELVPYWGIRGRIPPYTDKLIF. The CDR3 DNA reads as TGTGCTCTTGGGGAACTAGTTCCCTACTGGGGGATAAGGGGACGGATCCCCCCGTACACCGATAAACTCATCTTT.

The chain employs TRDV2 and TRDJ1; maybe TRDD3 (5 bases). Trimming removed 6 bases from V and 11 bases from J, with 24 bases in between. CDR1 is GEAIGNYY, CDR2 EKD, per germline. This CDR3 spans 14 amino acids. CDR3 in DNA: TGTGCCTGTCGACGAAACCGGATCCGGGGGTGGCTCATCTTT. The encoded protein is CACRRNRIRGWLIF.

The chain uses TRDV1 and TRDJ1, with 9 bases matching TRDD3. The CDR3 is 21 residues long. The J segment lost 0 bases and the V segment lost 5 bases, leaving 22 bases of the junction unmatched. Germline V gene data show CDR1 as TSWWSYY and CDR2 as QGS. The CDR3 nucleotides read TGTGCTCTTGGGAACGGGAGGCCAACCACTGGGGGAAACGGGTACACCGATAAACTCATCTTT. Encoded protein: CALGNGRPTTGGNGYTDKLIF.

In regard to this clone: A read error likely explains why the TCRdb protein, taken from a much larger clone, differs from this DNA's translation at residue 3; the protein shown is translated from the DNA. The rearrangement joins TRDV2 to TRDJ1; the D is unclear. Germline V lookup: CDR1 GEAIGNYY, CDR2 EKD. CDR3 length: 14 residues. The CDR3 DNA is TGTGCCCGTGACACCGTAACCCGCACCGATAAACTCATCTTT. Translation: CARDTVTRTDKLIF.

About this clone: Being one base from a much bigger clone, this may be a read error. The genes are TRDV1 and TRDJ1, with TRDD2 as a possible D gene (5 bases). The CDR3 consists of 13 residues. The ends were cut back, 1 base at V and 7 bases at J, with 10 bases in the middle. Germline CDR1 is TSWWSYY and CDR2 is QGS. The CDR3 protein is CALGEPLPGKLIF. In DNA form, the CDR3 reads TGTGCTCTTGGGGAACCCCTACCAGGTAAACTCATCTTT.

This rearrangement joins TRDV3 to TRDJ3; 9 nucleotides line up with TRDD3. The CDR3 is made up of 19 amino acids. With 5 bases clipped from V and 3 bases from J, the junction kept 17 bases outside the gene matches. CDR1 is TVYSNPD, CDR2 GDNSRS, per germline (reference sequence). CDR3 bases: TGTGCCGCCTTAATCCTTCACTGGGGATACGACTGGGACACCCGACAGATGTTTTTC. Amino acid sequence: CAALILHWGYDWDTRQMFF.

This clone turned up a few times. The assigned J gene is TRDJ1, but the V gene is uncalled; the D call of TRDD3 is as the table states it, not checked on the DNA. This CDR3 comprises 15 residues. CDR3 protein: CATESHYWGTDKLIF. CDR3 DNA: TGTGCTACGGAAAGCCATTACTGGGGCACCGATAAACTCATCTTT.

The gene calls are TRDV2 and TRDJ1; D not certain. Trimming left V 5 bases short and J 2 bases short, with 11 bases between. From germline, CDR1 is GEAIGNYY and CDR2 EKD. This CDR3 is built from 13 residues. CDR3 DNA sequence: TGTGCCTGTGTGAAGCTACTGACCGATAAACTCATCTTT. Amino acid sequence: CACVKLLTDKLIF.

This clone was seen a handful of times. The rearrangement joins TRDV1 to TRDJ1; maybe TRDD2 (6 bases). Between the trimmed V and J ends, which lost 4 bases and 0 bases, there was a span of 21 bases. This CDR3 region has 18 residues. Germline CDR1 is TSWWSYY and CDR2 is QGS. As DNA, the CDR3 is TGTGCTCTTGGGGTTAGCCTCCCCGACCTTCCGTACACCGATAAACTCATCTTT. Protein sequence: CALGVSLPDLPYTDKLIF.

In its sample, this clone ranks as medium-sized. This sequence joins TRDV1 and TRDJ1, with 8 bases lining up with TRDD3. J lost 0 bases, V lost 0 bases, and 30 bases had no gene match. CDR3 length: 25 residues. Germline V gives CDR1 TSWWSYY, CDR2 QGS. This CDR3 reads CALGELPRILPPRGLGEPYTDKLIF. The CDR3 DNA sequence: TGTGCTCTTGGGGAACTTCCTCGAATCCTTCCCCCCAGGGGGCTGGGGGAGCCGTACACCGATAAACTCATCTTT.

This clone ranks as medium-sized. J is TRDJ1 and V is TRDV1, with no clear D. The CDR3 has 21 residues. Trimming removed 0 bases from V and 0 bases from J, with 26 bases in between. Germline V gene sequence: CDR1 TSWWSYY, CDR2 QGS. This CDR3 reads CALGELVERRSLSLYTDKLIF. CDR3 DNA sequence: TGTGCTCTTGGGGAACTGGTGGAGAGACGCTCCCTTTCCCTCTACACCGATAAACTCATCTTT.

In its sample, this clone ranks as medium-sized (0.01 to 0.1%). This sequence joins TRDV1 and TRDJ1, with 11 bases aligning to TRDD3. The V gene's germline CDR1 is TSWWSYY and CDR2 QGS. V lost 4 bases, J lost 1 base, and 20 bases stayed unmatched. The length of the CDR3 is 21 residues. CDR3 protein: CALGAETFTNWGIISTDKLIF. Written as DNA, the CDR3 is TGTGCTCTTGGGGCAGAAACGTTCACCAACTGGGGGATAATAAGCACCGATAAACTCATCTTT.

The chain couples TRDV1 to TRDJ1; TRDD2 matches 7 bases. The germline V gene encodes CDR1 TSWWSYY and CDR2 QGS. The length of the CDR3 is 17 residues. J lost 4 bases, V lost 0 bases, and 11 bases had no gene match. CDR3 protein: CALGELSVSYLIDKLIF. In nucleotides, the CDR3 is TGTGCTCTTGGGGAACTAAGCGTTTCCTACCTCATCGATAAACTCATCTTT.

This clone is medium-sized by share. The chain uses TRDV1 and TRDJ1; TRDD3 matches 11 bases. Germline CDR1 TSWWSYY, CDR2 QGS. This CDR3 has 23 amino acids. V was pared by 2 bases and J by 4 bases, with 27 bases of the junction left unmatched. The CDR3 loop is CALGEITPPPFERLGDTGDKLIF. CDR3 nucleotide sequence: TGTGCTCTTGGGGAAATTACCCCTCCCCCCTTCGAACGATTGGGGGATACGGGCGATAAACTCATCTTT.

The chain recombines TRDV2 with TRDJ2; TRDD3 matches at 9 bases. J was trimmed by 0 bases and V by 0 bases; bases with no gene match: 10. CDR1 is GEAIGNYY and CDR2 is EKD in the germline V gene. This CDR3 has 19 amino acids. CDR3 residues: CACDTVVPGGFPLTAQLFF. CDR3 nucleotides: TGTGCCTGTGACACCGTAGTACCTGGGGGATTCCCTTTGACAGCACAACTCTTCTTT.

The J gene is TRDJ1, the V gene TRDV2; TRDD3 matches at 7 bases. Germline loops: CDR1 GEAIGNYY, CDR2 EKD. This CDR3 is 15 amino acids long. Losses at the gene ends were 3 bases for V and 5 bases for J; bases not matched to a gene: 11. This CDR3 is CACDLLGIPGDKLIF. In DNA, the CDR3 is TGTGCCTGTGACCTACTGGGGATCCCGGGAGATAAACTCATCTTT.